What follows are 4 T cell receptor beta chains derived from one specimen sequenced in a study of shared clonotypes between healthy human individuals. Sequencing used immunoSEQ multiplex PCR; TCRdb keeps in-frame clones, though not all of them. The sample has 2,500,000 or so clones; less than 95% are singletons. Sequenced sample: naive CD4+ T cells from PBMCs. Regarding subset: CD45RA+ positively selected. The receptors derive from a man in his late teens or twenties in good health. Some clones in this sample may be carry-over from other donors' samples.

The chain couples TRBV4-1 to TRBJ2-7; maybe TRBD2 (5 bases). Germline V gene lookup returns CDR1 MGHRA and CDR2 YSYEKL. Trimming removed 0 bases from V and 6 bases from J, with 18 bases in between. This CDR3 is 16 amino acids long. CDR3 sequence reads: CASSQDWGAVASEQYF. In DNA form, the CDR3 reads TGCGCCAGCAGCCAAGATTGGGGAGCGGTTGCCAGCGAGCAGTACTTC.

This clone appeared once. The CDR3 nucleotides read TGTGCCAGCAGTTCTGCCTTTGTGGCGGGGAGAGAGACCCAGTACTTC. It is translated as CASSSAFVAGRETQYF. V is TRBV6-5 and J is TRBJ2-5, with D possibly being TRBD2 (6 bases). Germline V lookup: CDR1 MNHEY, CDR2 SVGAGI. Trimming shortened V by 4 bases and J by 4 bases, and 19 bases separated the two germline ends. The CDR3 loop spans 16 amino acids.

This chain connects TRBV6-9 to TRBJ2-7; 10 bases map to TRBD2. Germline V gene data show CDR1 as MNHGY and CDR2 as SVAAGI. Losses at the gene ends were 3 bases for V and 6 bases for J; bases not matched to a gene: 5. This CDR3 is built from 14 residues. CDR3 amino acids: CASSYSGRALEQYF. Here the CDR3 DNA reads TGTGCCAGCAGTTACAGCGGGAGGGCCCTCGAGCAGTACTTC.

The gene calls are TRBV11-3 and TRBJ2-3; D unclear. The CDR3 extends over 15 amino acids. Trimming left V 2 bases short and J 0 bases short, with 9 bases between. Germline values: CDR1 SGHNT, CDR2 YENEEA. The CDR3 loop is CASSLRSASTDTQYF. CDR3 coding DNA: TGTGCCAGCAGCTTACGAAGCGCTAGCACAGATACGCAGTATTTT.